Presented here are 2 T cell receptor beta chains from one specimen sequenced in a study of shared clonotypes between healthy human individuals. TCRdb keeps only in-frame clones here, not all; method: immunoSEQ multiplex PCR. Found here are some 2.4 million clones, 93% of them singletons; the top ten hold about 0.39%. Source material: naive CD4+ T cells from PBMCs. Subset: CD45RA+ positively selected. These receptors were obtained from a man younger than 35 in good health. Some clones in this sample may be carry-over from other donors' samples.

The CDR3 spells CASSLDGTASDGRGYTF. CDR3 nucleotides: TGTGCCAGCAGCTTAGATGGGACAGCCAGCGATGGACGGGGCTACACCTTC. The chain uses TRBV7-2 and TRBJ1-2; 7 nucleotides agree with TRBD1. The CDR3 covers 17 residues. V lost 1 base, J lost 8 bases, and 16 bases stayed unmatched. Per germline, CDR1 SGHTA and CDR2 FQGNSA.

This clone was seen a single time. This chain connects TRBV19 to TRBJ1-5; 12 bases agree with TRBD1. CDR1 and CDR2 from the germline V gene are LNHDA and SQIVND (reference sequence). The junction had 5 bases not matched to a gene; V was cut back by 1 base and J by 7 bases. The CDR3 has 16 residues. This CDR3 reads CASSIGGTGGVQPQHF. The CDR3 DNA reads as TGTGCCAGTAGTATAGGCGGGACAGGGGGCGTACAGCCCCAGCATTTT.